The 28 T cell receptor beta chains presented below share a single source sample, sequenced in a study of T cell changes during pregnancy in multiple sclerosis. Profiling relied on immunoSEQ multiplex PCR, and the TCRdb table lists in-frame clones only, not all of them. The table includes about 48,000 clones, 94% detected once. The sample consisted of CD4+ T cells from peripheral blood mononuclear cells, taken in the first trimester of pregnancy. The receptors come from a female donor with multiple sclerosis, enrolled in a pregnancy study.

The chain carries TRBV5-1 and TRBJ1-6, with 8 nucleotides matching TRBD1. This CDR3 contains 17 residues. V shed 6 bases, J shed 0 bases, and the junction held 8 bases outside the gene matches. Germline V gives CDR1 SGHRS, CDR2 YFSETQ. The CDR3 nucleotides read TGCGCCAGCACCAGGGGGCCCAGGAGCTCCTATAATTCACCCCTCCACTTT. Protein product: CASTRGPRSSYNSPLHF.

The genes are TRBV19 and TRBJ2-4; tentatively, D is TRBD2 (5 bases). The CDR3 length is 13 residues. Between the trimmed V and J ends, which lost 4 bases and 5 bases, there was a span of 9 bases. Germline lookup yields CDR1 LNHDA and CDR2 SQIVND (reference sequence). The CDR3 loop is CASSTGLQNIQYF. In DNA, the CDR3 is TGTGCCAGTAGTACCGGACTCCAAAACATTCAGTACTTC.

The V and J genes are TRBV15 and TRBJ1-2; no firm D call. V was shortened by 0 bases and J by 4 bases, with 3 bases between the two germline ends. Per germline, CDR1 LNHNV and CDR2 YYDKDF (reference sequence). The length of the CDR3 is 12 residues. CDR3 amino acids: CATSRDVYGYTF. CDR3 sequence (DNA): TGTGCCACCAGCAGAGACGTCTATGGCTACACCTTC.

The CDR3: CASTPRRTTSPLHF. The CDR3 nucleotides are TGTGCCAGCACCCCGCGGAGGACGACTTCACCCCTCCACTTT. The chain has TRBV28 and TRBJ1-6; D is unresolved. The V end lost 7 bases, the J end lost 9 bases, and 16 bases lay between the germline ends. Germline-derived CDR1 and CDR2 are MDHEN and SYDVKM. This CDR3 is 14 amino acids long. The entire variable domain, with the rest obtained from reference TRBV28 and TRBJ1-6, is as follows: DVKVTQSSRYLVKRTGEKVFLECVQDMDHENMFWYRQDPGLGLRLIYFSYDVKMKEKGDIPEGYSVSREKKERFSLILESASTNQTSMYLCASTPRRTTSPLHFGNGTRLTVT.

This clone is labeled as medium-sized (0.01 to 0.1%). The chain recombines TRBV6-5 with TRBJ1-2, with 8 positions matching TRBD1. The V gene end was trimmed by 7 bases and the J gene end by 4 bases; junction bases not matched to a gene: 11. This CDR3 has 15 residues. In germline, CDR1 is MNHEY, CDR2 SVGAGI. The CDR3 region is CASTKTGGEAYGYTF. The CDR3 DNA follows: TGTGCCAGCACCAAAACAGGGGGAGAGGCCTATGGCTACACCTTC.

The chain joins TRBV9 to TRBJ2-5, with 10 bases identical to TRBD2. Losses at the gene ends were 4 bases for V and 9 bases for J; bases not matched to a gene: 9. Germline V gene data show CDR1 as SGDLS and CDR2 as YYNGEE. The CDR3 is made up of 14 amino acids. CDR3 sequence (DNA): TGTGCCAGCAGCATGACTAGCGGGTGGAATCCCCAGTACTTC. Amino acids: CASSMTSGWNPQYF.

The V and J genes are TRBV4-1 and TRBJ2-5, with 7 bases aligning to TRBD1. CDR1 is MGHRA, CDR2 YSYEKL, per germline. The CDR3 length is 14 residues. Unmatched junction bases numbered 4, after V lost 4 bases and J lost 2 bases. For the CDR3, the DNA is TGCGCCAGCAGCCTCGGGACAGAACAAGAGACCCAGTACTTC. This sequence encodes CASSLGTEQETQYF.

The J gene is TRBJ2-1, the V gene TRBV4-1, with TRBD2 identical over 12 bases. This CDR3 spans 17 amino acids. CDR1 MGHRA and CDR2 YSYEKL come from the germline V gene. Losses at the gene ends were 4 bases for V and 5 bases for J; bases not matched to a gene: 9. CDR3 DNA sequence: TGCGCCAGCAGCCTCCCTAGCGGGGGGGCCCAAGACAATGAGCAGTTCTTC. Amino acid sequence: CASSLPSGGAQDNEQFF.

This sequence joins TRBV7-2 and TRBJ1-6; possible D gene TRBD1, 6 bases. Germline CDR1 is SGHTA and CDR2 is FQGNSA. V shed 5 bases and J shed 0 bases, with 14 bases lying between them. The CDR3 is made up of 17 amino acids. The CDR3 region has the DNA TGTGCCAGCAGCGTGGACAGCGAGAGCTCCTATAATTCACCCCTCCACTTT. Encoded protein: CASSVDSESSYNSPLHF. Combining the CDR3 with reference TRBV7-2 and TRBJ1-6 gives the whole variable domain GAGVSQSPSNKVTEKGKDVELRCDPISGHTALYWYRQSLGQGLEFLIYFQGNSAPDKSGLPSDRFSAERTGGSVSTLTIQRTQQEDSAVYLCASSVDSESSYNSPLHFGNGTRLTVT.

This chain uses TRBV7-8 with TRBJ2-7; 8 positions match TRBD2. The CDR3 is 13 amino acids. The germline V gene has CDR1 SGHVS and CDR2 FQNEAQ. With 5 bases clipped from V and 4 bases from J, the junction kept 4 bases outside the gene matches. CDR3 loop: CASSLSGAYEQYF. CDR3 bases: TGTGCCAGCAGCCTTAGCGGGGCGTACGAGCAGTACTTC. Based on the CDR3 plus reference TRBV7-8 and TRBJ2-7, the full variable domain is GAGVSQSPRYKVAKRGQDVALRCDPISGHVSLFWYQQALGQGPEFLTYFQNEAQLDKSGLPSDRFFAERPEGSVSTLKIQRTQQEDSAVYLCASSLSGAYEQYFGPGTRLTVT.

CDR3 residues: CASSLQGRATEAFF. The CDR3 DNA follows: TGTGCCAGTAGCCTACAGGGTAGGGCCACTGAAGCTTTCTTT. The chain recombines TRBV19 with TRBJ1-1, with D maybe TRBD1 (6 bases). The CDR3 spans 14 residues. The V end lost 6 bases, the J end lost 4 bases, and 15 bases lay between the germline ends. The germline V gene encodes CDR1 LNHDA and CDR2 SQIVND (reference sequence).

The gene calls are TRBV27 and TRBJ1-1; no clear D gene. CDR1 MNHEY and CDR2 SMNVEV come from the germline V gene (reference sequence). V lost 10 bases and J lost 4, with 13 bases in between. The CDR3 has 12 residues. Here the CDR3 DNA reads TGTGCCACCCGTTCGGTTGGCACTGAAGCTTTCTTT. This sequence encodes CATRSVGTEAFF.

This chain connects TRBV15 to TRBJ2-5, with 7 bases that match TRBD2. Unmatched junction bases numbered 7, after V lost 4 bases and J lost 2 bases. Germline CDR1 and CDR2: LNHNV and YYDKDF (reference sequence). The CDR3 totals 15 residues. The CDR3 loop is CATSIRLGGQETQYF. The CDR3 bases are TGTGCCACCAGCATCCGCTTGGGGGGGCAAGAGACCCAGTACTTC.

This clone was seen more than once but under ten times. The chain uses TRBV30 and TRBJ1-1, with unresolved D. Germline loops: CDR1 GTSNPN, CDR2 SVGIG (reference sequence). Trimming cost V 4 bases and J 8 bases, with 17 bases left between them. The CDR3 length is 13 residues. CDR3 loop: CAWNRQERIEAFF. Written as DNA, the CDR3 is TGTGCCTGGAATCGGCAGGAACGCATCGAAGCTTTCTTT.

The CDR3 nucleotides read TGCGCCAGCAGCGGGACAGGGGGTTTTAATGAAAAACTGTTTTTT. Its translation: CASSGTGGFNEKLFF. The J gene is TRBJ1-4, the V gene TRBV5-1; 11 bases agree with TRBD1. V lost 4 bases, J lost 4 bases, and 3 bases stayed unmatched. The CDR3 covers 15 residues. CDR1 SGHRS and CDR2 YFSETQ come from the germline V gene.

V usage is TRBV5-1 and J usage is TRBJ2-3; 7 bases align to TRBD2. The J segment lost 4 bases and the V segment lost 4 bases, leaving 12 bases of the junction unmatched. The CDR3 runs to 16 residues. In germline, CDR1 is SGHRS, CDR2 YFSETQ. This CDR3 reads CASSPAPTRGADTQYF. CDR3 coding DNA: TGCGCCAGCAGCCCGGCCCCCACTCGGGGGGCAGATACGCAGTATTTT.

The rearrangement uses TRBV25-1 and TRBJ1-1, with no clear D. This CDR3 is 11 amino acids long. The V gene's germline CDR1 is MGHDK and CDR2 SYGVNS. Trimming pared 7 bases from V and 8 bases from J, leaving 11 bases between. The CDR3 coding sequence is TGTGCCAGCACCGGGGAAATCGAAGCTTTCTTT. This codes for CASTGEIEAFF.

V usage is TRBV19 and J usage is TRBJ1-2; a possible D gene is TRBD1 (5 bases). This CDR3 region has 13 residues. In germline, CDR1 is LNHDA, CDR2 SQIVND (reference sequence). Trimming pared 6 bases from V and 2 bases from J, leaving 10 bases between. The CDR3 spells CASSIRANYGYTF. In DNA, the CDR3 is TGTGCCAGTAGCATCAGGGCGAACTATGGCTACACCTTC. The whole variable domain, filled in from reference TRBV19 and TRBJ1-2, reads DGGITQSPKYLFRKEGQNVTLSCEQNLNHDAMYWYRQDPGQGLRLIYYSQIVNDFQKGDIAEGYSVSREKKESFPLTVTSAQKNPTAFYLCASSIRANYGYTFGSGTRLTVV.

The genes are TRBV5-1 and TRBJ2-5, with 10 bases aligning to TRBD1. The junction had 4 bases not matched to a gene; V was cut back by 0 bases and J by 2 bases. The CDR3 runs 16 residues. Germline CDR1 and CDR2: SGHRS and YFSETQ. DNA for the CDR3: TGCGCCAGCAGCTTGGGACGGACAGGGGGACAAGAGACCCAGTACTTC. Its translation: CASSLGRTGGQETQYF.

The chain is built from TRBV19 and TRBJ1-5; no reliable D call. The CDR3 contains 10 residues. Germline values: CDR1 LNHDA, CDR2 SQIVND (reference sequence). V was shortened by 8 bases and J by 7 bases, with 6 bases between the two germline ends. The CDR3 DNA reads TGTGCCAGTGGGGAGCAGCCCCAGCATTTT. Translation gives CASGEQPQHF.

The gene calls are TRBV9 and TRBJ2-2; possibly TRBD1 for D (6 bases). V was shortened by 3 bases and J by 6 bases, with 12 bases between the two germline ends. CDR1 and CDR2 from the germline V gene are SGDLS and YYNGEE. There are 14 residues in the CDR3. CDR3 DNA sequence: TGTGCCAGCAGCGGTTTACAGGGTCCCGGGGAGCTGTTTTTT. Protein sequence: CASSGLQGPGELFF.

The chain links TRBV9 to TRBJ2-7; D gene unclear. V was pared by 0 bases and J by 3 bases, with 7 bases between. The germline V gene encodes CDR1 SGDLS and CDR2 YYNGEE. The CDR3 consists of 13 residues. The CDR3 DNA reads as TGTGCCAGCAGCGTAGATACGGGCTACGAGCAGTACTTC. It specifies CASSVDTGYEQYF.

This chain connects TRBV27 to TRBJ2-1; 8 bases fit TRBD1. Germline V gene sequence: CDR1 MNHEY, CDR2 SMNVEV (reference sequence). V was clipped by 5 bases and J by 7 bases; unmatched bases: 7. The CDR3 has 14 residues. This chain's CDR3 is CASSPRQGRNEQFF. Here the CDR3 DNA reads TGTGCCAGCAGTCCCCGACAGGGGAGGAATGAGCAGTTCTTC.

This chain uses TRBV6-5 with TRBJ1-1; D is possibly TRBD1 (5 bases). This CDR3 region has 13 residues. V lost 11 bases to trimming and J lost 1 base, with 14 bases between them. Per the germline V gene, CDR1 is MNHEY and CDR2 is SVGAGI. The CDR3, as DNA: TGTGCCGGCAAAGGAGGGGAGAACACTGAAGCTTTCTTT. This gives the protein CAGKGGENTEAFF.

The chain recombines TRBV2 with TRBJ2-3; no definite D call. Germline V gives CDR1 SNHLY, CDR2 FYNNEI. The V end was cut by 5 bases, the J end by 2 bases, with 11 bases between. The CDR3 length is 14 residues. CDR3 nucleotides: TGTGCCAGCAGTCAGGAAGACATCACAGATACGCAGTATTTT. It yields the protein CASSQEDITDTQYF.

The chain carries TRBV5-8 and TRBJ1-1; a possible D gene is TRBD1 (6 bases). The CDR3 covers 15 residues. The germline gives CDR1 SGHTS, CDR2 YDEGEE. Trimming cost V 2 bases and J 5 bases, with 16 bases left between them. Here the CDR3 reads CASSLRLQGRTEAFF. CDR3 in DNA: TGTGCCAGCAGCTTACGGCTACAGGGTCGAACTGAAGCTTTCTTT.

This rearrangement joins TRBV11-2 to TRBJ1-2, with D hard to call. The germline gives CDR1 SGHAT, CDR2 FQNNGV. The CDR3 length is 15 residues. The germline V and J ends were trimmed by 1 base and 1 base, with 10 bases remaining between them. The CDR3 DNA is TGTGCCAGCAGCTTAGCCCCCGGTAGTAACTATGGCTACACCTTC. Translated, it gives CASSLAPGSNYGYTF.

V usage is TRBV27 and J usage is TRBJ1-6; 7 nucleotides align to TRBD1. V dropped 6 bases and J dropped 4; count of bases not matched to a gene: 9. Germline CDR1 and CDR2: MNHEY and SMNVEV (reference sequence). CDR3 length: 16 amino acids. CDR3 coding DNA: TGTGCCAGCAGCCCGACAGGGCAAGGTTATAATTCACCCCTCCACTTT. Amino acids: CASSPTGQGYNSPLHF.